This TCR beta chain is drawn from a study of T cell repertoires in cytomegalovirus infection. About the research overall: Carrying CMV and the relevant HLA type showed in public TCR beta signatures.

The CDR3 loop spans 18 amino acids. CDR1 and CDR2 from the germline V gene are MGHRA and YSYEKL. V lost 4 bases, J lost 7 bases, and 14 bases stayed unmatched. Via MiXCR, TCRdb re-called the reads, giving one row per CDR3 protein. The sample has approximately 550,000 distinct CDR3 sequences, more than 15% seen once. In this sample, this clonotype turned up many times. Antigen unknown. The study's findings and limits: CMV-specific TCR beta clonotypes restricted by HLA-C were the ones dominating the ex vivo response. The study identified carriers of CMV plus the relevant HLA from cumulative public TCR beta family frequency.

The rearrangement uses TRBV4-1 and TRBJ2-2; 11 bases map to TRBD2. Sequenced material: CD8+ T cells from PBMCs. This TCR derives from a human donor in good health (CMV status not recorded). Some clones in this sample may be carry-over from other donors' samples. CDR3 DNA: TGCGCCAGCAGCCCTGTGGCAGTAGCGGGGGGGCATAACGGGGAGCTGTTTTTT. It encodes CASSPVAVAGGHNGELFF.